The present entry profiles one T cell receptor beta chain with its context. The antigen remains undetermined. This may arise from a read error, as a much more abundant clone is one base away. It was with a sample-barcoded 5' primer and a J-beta primer mix that a second PCR of roughly 7 to 12 cycles was run. Each sample yielded at least 2.5 million CDR3-containing paired-end reads. In TCRdb, the 5' RACE reads were re-called with MiXCR into one record per CDR3 protein. The table includes approximately 1.5 million distinct CDR3 sequences, approximately 39% detected once. The record originates from a study of blood T cells in healthy people across ages. Study information: Template switching caught about one barcoded beta molecule for each two T cells.

Per sample, no less than 6 micrograms of total RNA were extracted. Findings and limits, study-wide: Unsorted PBMCs blocked a conclusive comparison of naive and antigen-experienced cells.

This CDR3 spans 13 amino acids. Per germline, CDR1 KGHDR and CDR2 SFDVKD. Trimming left V 7 bases short and J 4 bases short, with 11 bases between. This chain uses TRBV24-1 with TRBJ2-3; a possible D gene is TRBD1 (6 bases). This sequence was found in a woman younger than 35 in good health. The specimen was blood. Here the CDR3 reads CATSPQGSDTQYF. CDR3 coding DNA: TGTGCCACCAGCCCACAGGGATCAGATACGCAGTATTTT.